This T cell receptor beta chain was identified in a study of cytomegalovirus exposure and HLA in healthy donors. Study-level points and caveats: The listing of 160 or so TCR beta chains classed them as cytomegalovirus-associated.

Regarding this clone: The target antigen is unknown.

Looked up from germline, CDR1 is MGHRA and CDR2 is YSYEKL. The length of the CDR3 is 17 residues. V lost 0 bases and J 2 bases, leaving 14 bases between the germline ends. A multiplex PCR was run with 60 Vbeta primers and 13 Jbeta primers. The assay was immunoSEQ multiplex PCR, and TCRdb's table has in-frame clones only and misses some. The sample lists fewer than 200,000 clones; roughly 84% were seen once. This TCR was recovered from a girl less than two years old in good health and CMV-seronegative. V usage is TRBV4-1 and J usage is TRBJ2-1, with a weak D call TRBD2 (5 bases). Material: PBMCs. The CDR3 loop reads CASSQDVRDTPYNEQFF. The CDR3 DNA reads as TGCGCCAGCAGCCAAGATGTCCGGGATACCCCCTACAATGAGCAGTTCTTC.